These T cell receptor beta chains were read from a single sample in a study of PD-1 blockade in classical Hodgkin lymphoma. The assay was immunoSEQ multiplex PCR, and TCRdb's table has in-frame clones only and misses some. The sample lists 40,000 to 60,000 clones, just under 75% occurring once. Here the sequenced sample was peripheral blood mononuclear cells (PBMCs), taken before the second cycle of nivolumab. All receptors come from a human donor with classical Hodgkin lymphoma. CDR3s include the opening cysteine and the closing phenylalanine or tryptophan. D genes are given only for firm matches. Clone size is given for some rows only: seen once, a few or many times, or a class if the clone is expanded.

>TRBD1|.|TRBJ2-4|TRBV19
CASSPRGNRGLNIQYF
TGTGCCAGTAGTCCCCGGGGAAACAGGGGGCTAAACATTCAGTACTTC
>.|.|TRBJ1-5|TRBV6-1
CASSDNRAIFQPQHF
TGTGCCAGCAGTGATAACAGGGCGATTTTCCAGCCCCAGCATTTT
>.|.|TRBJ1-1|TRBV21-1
CASRGNRNTEAFF
TGTGCCAGCCGGGGGAACAGAAACACTGAAGCTTTCTTT
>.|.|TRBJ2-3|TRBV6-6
CASSYPGLSTDTQYF
TGTGCCAGCAGTTACCCAGGACTCAGCACAGATACGCAGTATTTT
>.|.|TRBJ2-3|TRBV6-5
CASSPRGGTDTQYF
TGTGCCAGCAGTCCAAGGGGGGGCACAGATACGCAGTATTTT
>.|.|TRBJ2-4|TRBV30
CAWRSRQGFAKNIQYF
TGTGCCTGGAGGTCAAGGCAGGGCTTCGCCAAAAACATTCAGTACTTC
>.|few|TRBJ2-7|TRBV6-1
CASSLHLYEQYF
TGTGCCAGCAGTTTACACCTCTACGAGCAGTACTTC
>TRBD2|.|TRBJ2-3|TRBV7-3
CASSLREGPPDTQYF
TGTGCCAGCAGCCTGCGGGAGGGCCCTCCCGATACGCAGTATTTT
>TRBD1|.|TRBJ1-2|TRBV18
CASSPVLSGGDDGYTF
TGTGCCAGCTCACCGGTACTTTCAGGGGGCGACGATGGCTACACCTTC
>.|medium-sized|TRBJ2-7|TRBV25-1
CASSESASGDEQYF
TGTGCCAGCAGTGAATCCGCGTCCGGAGACGAGCAGTACTTC
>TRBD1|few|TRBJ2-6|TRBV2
CASGGTGASGANVLTF
TGTGCCAGCGGGGGGACAGGGGCTTCTGGGGCCAACGTCCTGACTTTC
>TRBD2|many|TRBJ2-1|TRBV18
CASSPLGTSQFF
TGTGCCAGCTCCCCCTTGGGGACTAGCCAGTTCTTC
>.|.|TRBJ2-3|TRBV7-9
CASSLVLGTQYF
TGTGCCAGCAGCTTAGTTTTAGGTACGCAGTATTTT
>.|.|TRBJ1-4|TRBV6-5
CASSYSFISTNEKLFF
TGTGCCAGCAGTTACTCGTTCATTTCAACTAATGAAAAACTGTTTTTT
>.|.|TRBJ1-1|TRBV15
CATSRVPHLTRHTEAFF
TGTGCCACCAGCAGAGTTCCCCACCTCACCCGGCACACTGAAGCTTTCTTT
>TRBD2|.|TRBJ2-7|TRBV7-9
CASSWTSGINEQYF
TGTGCCAGCAGCTGGACTAGCGGGATCAACGAGCAGTACTTC
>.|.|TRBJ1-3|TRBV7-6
CASSLAALSGGGNTIYF
TGTGCCAGCAGCTTAGCGGCCTTATCTGGGGGTGGAAACACCATATATTTT
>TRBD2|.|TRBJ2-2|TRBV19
CASSPRGAGGLGELFF
TGTGCCAGTAGTCCCCGTGGAGCGGGAGGTCTCGGGGAGCTGTTTTTT
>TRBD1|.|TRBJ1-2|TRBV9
CASSATGQGNYGYTF
TGTGCCAGCAGCGCTACTGGACAGGGAAATTATGGCTACACCTTC
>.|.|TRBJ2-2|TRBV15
CATSRPGVGSNTGELFF
TGTGCCACCAGCAGGCCAGGGGTAGGCTCGAACACCGGGGAGCTGTTTTTT